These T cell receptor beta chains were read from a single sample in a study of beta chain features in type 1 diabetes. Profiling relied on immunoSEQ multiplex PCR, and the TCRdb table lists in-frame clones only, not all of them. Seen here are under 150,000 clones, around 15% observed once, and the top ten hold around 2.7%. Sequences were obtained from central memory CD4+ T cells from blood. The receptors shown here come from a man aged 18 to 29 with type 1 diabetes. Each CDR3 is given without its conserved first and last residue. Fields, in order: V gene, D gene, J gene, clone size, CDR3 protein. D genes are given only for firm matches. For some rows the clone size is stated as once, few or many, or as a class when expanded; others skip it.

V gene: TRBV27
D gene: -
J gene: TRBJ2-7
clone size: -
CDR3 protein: ASSNYKYEQY

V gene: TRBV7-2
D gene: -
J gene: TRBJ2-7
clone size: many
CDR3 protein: ASSLAGHSPYEQY

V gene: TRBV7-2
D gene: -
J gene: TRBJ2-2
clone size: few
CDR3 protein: ASSPLGTGELF

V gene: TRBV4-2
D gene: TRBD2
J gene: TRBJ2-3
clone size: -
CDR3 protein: ASSQGLGYADTQY

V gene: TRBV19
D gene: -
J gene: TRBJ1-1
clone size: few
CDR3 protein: ASSGTMNTEAF

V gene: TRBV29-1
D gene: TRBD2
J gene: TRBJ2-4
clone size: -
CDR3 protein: SATSGSGAKNIQY

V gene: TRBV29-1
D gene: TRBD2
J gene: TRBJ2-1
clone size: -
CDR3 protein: SVRLAYEQF

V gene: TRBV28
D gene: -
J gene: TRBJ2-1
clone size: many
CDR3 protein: ASSPVKGLSHNEQF

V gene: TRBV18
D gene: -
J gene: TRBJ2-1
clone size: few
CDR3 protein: ASSSQELGVYNEQF

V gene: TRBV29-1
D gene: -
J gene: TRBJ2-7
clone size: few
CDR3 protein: SVARDMSSYEQY

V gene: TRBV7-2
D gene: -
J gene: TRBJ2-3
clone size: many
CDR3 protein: ASSLDRTDTQY

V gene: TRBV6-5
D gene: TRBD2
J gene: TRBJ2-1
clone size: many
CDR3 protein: ASSSGGAPLGEQF

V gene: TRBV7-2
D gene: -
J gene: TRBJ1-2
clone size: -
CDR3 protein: ASSLDQTGYYGYT

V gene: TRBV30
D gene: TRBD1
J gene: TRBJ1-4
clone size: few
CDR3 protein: AWSPRDRGPEKLF

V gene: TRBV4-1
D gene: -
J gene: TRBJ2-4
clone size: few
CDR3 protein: ASSSGTQNKNIQY

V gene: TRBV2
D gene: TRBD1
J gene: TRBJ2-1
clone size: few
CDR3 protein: ASSLGQGNEQF

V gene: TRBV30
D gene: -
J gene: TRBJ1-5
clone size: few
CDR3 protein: AWSWTDSKPQH

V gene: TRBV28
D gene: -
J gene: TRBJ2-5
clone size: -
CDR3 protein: ASSLRPSPQY

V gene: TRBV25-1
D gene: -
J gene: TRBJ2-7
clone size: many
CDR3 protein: ASSLAASSYEQY

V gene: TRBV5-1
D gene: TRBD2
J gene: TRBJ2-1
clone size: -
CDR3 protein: ASSSGLPLDEQF

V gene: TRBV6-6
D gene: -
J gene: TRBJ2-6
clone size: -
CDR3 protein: ASSPGRAGANVLT

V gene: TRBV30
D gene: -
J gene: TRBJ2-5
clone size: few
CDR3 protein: AWTFGLQETQY

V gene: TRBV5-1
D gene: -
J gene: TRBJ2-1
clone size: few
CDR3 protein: ASSSARAYQNEQF

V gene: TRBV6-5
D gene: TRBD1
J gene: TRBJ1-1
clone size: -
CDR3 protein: ASSRDRVEAF

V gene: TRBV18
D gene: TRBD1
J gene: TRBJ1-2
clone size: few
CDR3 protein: ASSRTPTGYGYT

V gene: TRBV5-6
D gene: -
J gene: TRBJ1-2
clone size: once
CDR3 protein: ASSLDAGFYGYT

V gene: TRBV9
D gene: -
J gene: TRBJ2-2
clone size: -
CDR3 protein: ASSVGRAPGELF

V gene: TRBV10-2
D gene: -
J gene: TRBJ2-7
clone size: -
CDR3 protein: ASGTDASYEQY

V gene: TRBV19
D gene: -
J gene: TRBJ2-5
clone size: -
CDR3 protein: ASSPGYGETQY

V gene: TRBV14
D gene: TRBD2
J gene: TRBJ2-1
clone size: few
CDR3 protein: ASRSSAGGAGNEQF

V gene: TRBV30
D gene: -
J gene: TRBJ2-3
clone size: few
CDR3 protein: AWSVGSDTQY

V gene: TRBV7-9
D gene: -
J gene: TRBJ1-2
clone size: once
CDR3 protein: ASSLKYGYT

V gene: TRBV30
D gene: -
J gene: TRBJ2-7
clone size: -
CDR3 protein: ACRLRGNTYEQY